Presented here are 18 T cell receptor beta chains from one specimen sequenced in a study of cytomegalovirus exposure and HLA in healthy donors. The primer mix had 60 Vbeta and 13 Jbeta primers. TCRdb's copy holds only in-frame clones and misses some; the assay was immunoSEQ multiplex PCR. This table holds approximately 160,000 clones, roughly 72% found once. The sample comprised PBMCs. The origin of the receptors is a man aged 40-49 years in good health and CMV-seronegative.

The CDR3 here is CASSIELLTEAFF. CDR3 bases: TGTGCCAGCAGTATTGAGCTTTTAACTGAAGCTTTCTTT. The chain combines TRBV6-5 with TRBJ1-1; no firm D call. Germline lookup yields CDR1 MNHEY and CDR2 SVGAGI. V dropped 5 bases and J dropped 5 bases, with 12 bases sitting between them. The CDR3 loop spans 13 amino acids.

This clone was counted only a few times. V gene TRBV5-1 combines with J gene TRBJ1-4; the match to TRBD1 covers 8 bases. The junction had 7 bases not matched to a gene; V was cut back by 4 bases and J by 5 bases. Per the germline V gene, CDR1 is SGHRS and CDR2 is YFSETQ. The CDR3 has 15 amino acids. The CDR3 spells CASSDDRGGNEKLFF. CDR3 DNA: TGCGCCAGCAGCGACGACAGGGGAGGGAATGAAAAACTGTTTTTT.

This sequence joins TRBV5-4 and TRBJ2-3; 10 bases are a match to TRBD2. V shed 7 bases and J 1 base; nucleotides not matched to a gene: 15. The CDR3 is 18 residues long. Germline lookup yields CDR1 SGHNT and CDR2 YYREEE (reference sequence). CDR3 loop: CASGASGSSAQGTDTQYF. The CDR3 DNA is TGTGCCAGCGGGGCTAGCGGGAGTTCCGCCCAGGGCACAGATACGCAGTATTTT.

This clone was seen a handful of times. The chain is built from TRBV2 and TRBJ2-7; the D gene is possibly TRBD2 (5 bases). Germline V gives CDR1 SNHLY, CDR2 FYNNEI. The CDR3 totals 11 residues. V was cut by 7 bases and J by 5 bases, with 9 bases left in between. CDR3 nucleotide sequence: TGTGCCAGCATGTGGGAGCACGAGCAGTACTTC. It specifies CASMWEHEQYF.

This chain joins TRBV6-4 and TRBJ1-1; 8 positions agree with TRBD1. The ends lost 0 bases at V and 9 bases at J; junction bases unmatched: 6. The germline V gene has CDR1 MRHNA and CDR2 SNTAGT. The CDR3 is 14 amino acids. CDR3 sequence: CASSDSTGGGQAFF. The CDR3 bases are TGTGCCAGCAGTGACTCAACAGGGGGTGGGCAAGCTTTCTTT.

The chain carries TRBV6-6 and TRBJ1-5, with 11 bases identical to TRBD1. V shed 6 bases, J shed 1 base, and the junction held 2 bases outside the gene matches. This CDR3 spans 15 amino acids. CDR1 and CDR2 from the germline V gene are MNHNY and SVGAGI (reference sequence). The CDR3 sequence is CASRDRGLSNQPQHF. The CDR3, as DNA: TGTGCCAGCAGGGACAGGGGGCTGAGCAATCAGCCCCAGCATTTT.

The chain joins TRBV9 to TRBJ2-1; 8 nucleotides match TRBD2. CDR1 is SGDLS and CDR2 is YYNGEE in the germline V gene. The CDR3 covers 16 residues. J gave up 5 bases and V 4 bases, and 11 bases lay outside the gene matches. In nucleotides, the CDR3 is TGTGCCAGCAGCCCTCGTGGGGGTAGCGGGAACAATGAGCAGTTCTTC. It specifies CASSPRGGSGNNEQFF.

The rearrangement uses TRBV4-2 and TRBJ2-7; 12 bases align to TRBD2. The V gene's germline CDR1 is LGHNA and CDR2 YNFKEQ. The CDR3 runs 16 residues. J lost 6 bases, V lost 0 bases, and 6 bases had no gene match. CDR3 loop: CASSQDASGRAGEQYF. In DNA form, the CDR3 reads TGTGCCAGCAGCCAAGATGCTAGCGGGAGGGCCGGCGAGCAGTACTTC.

Concerning this clone: At one boundary the junction diverges from the germline segment, which might be a read error. The V and J genes are TRBV7-9 and TRBJ2-3, with 14 bases matching TRBD2. The CDR3 consists of 17 residues. Germline values: CDR1 SEHNR, CDR2 FQNEAQ (reference sequence). Here the CDR3 DNA reads TGTTCCAGCAGACCCGGGACTAGCGGGAGAGGTTCAGATACGCAGTATTTT. It yields the protein CSSRPGTSGRGSDTQYF. Full variable domain (missing parts from reference TRBV7-9 and TRBJ2-3): DTGVSQNPRHKITKRGQNVTFRCDPISEHNRLYWYRQTLGQGPEFLTYFQNEAQLEKSRLLSDRFSAERPKGSFSTLEIQRTEQGDSAMYLCSSRPGTSGRGSDTQYFGPGTRLTVL.

The rearrangement links TRBV20-1 to TRBJ2-1; possibly TRBD2 for D (6 bases). This CDR3 is built from 11 residues. Trimming shortened V by 3 bases and J by 16 bases, and 16 bases separated the two germline ends. The germline V gene encodes CDR1 DFQATT and CDR2 SNEGSKA (reference sequence). The CDR3 loop reads CSASVGSRGFF. In DNA, the CDR3 is TGCAGTGCTAGCGTCGGGAGCCGAGGATTCTTC.

On this clone: The junction differs from germline at one of its ends, possibly a read error. This sequence joins TRBV7-9 and TRBJ1-1; 8 bases align to TRBD1. The V gene's germline CDR1 is SEHNR and CDR2 FQNEAQ (reference sequence). The CDR3 runs 14 residues. CDR3 amino acids: CSSSQGQANTEAFF. The CDR3 DNA is TGTTCCAGCAGCCAGGGACAGGCGAACACTGAAGCTTTCTTT.

This clone was observed a few times. The chain uses TRBV18 and TRBJ1-1; tentative D call: TRBD1 (5 bases). The CDR3 loop spans 14 amino acids. Deletions cut 6 bases from V and 1 base from J, with 12 bases between. The germline V gene has CDR1 KGHSH and CDR2 LQKENI. In DNA form, the CDR3 reads TGTGCCAGCTCGCCGGACACCGGGAACACTGAAGCTTTCTTT. This gives the protein CASSPDTGNTEAFF.

The chain joins TRBV7-2 to TRBJ2-7, with 8 bases that match TRBD1. V lost 6 bases, J lost 6 bases, and 7 bases stayed unmatched. Looked up from germline, CDR1 is SGHTA and CDR2 is FQGNSA. The CDR3 runs to 13 residues. CDR3 protein: CASRLTQGGEQYV. CDR3 nucleotides: TGTGCCAGCAGGCTAACACAGGGGGGCGAGCAGTACGTC.

V is TRBV9 and J is TRBJ2-2; 10 bases agree with TRBD1. Trimming at V came to 3 bases and at J to 1 base, leaving 3 bases not matched to a gene. The germline gives CDR1 SGDLS, CDR2 YYNGEE. This CDR3 has 16 amino acids. The CDR3 sequence: CASSDDRGLNTGELFF. The CDR3 region has the DNA TGTGCCAGCAGCGACGACAGGGGGCTGAACACCGGGGAGCTGTTTTTT.

This clone was found once. CDR3 region: CASSGRTSTEFF. CDR3 nucleotides: TGTGCCAGCAGCGGGAGGACCTCCACGGAGTTCTTC. V is TRBV7-2 and J is TRBJ2-1; perhaps TRBD2 as D (6 bases). The ends were cut back, 5 bases at V and 14 bases at J, with 16 bases in the middle. The germline gives CDR1 SGHTA, CDR2 FQGNSA. CDR3 length equals 12 residues.

The chain employs TRBV28 and TRBJ2-6; TRBD2 agrees at 8 bases. J lost 2 bases, V lost 8 bases, and 5 bases had no gene match. The CDR3 loop spans 15 amino acids. From germline, CDR1 is MDHEN and CDR2 SYDVKM. CDR3 loop: CASGDGGAGANVLTF. CDR3 in DNA: TGTGCCAGCGGGGACGGGGGGGCTGGGGCCAACGTCCTGACTTTC. Full variable domain (outside the CDR3, taken from reference TRBV28 and TRBJ2-6): DVKVTQSSRYLVKRTGEKVFLECVQDMDHENMFWYRQDPGLGLRLIYFSYDVKMKEKGDIPEGYSVSREKKERFSLILESASTNQTSMYLCASGDGGAGANVLTFGAGSRLTVL.

This rearrangement joins TRBV29-1 to TRBJ2-2; D not resolved. The V gene's germline CDR1 is SQVTM and CDR2 ANQGSEA. Deletions cut 4 bases from V and 7 bases from J, with 4 bases between. The CDR3 has 10 residues. CDR3 amino acids: CSVGSGELFF. The CDR3 coding sequence is TGCAGCGTTGGGAGCGGGGAGCTGTTTTTT.

The chain combines TRBV29-1 with TRBJ2-2; D not resolved. Germline V gene lookup returns CDR1 SQVTM and CDR2 ANQGSEA. V was cut by 5 bases and J by 0 bases, with 7 bases left in between. The CDR3 has 13 amino acids. The CDR3 here is CSVPTPNTGELFF. The CDR3 DNA reads as TGCAGCGTTCCGACACCGAACACCGGGGAGCTGTTTTTT.